These T cell receptor beta chains were read from a single sample in a study of shared clonotypes between healthy human individuals. Some clones are missing from TCRdb's copy, which holds only in-frame ones; the method was immunoSEQ multiplex PCR. The sample shows 630,000 or so clones, roughly 98% of them seen only once. The sample was naive CD8+ T cells sorted from blood. The receptors shown here come from a man aged 25 to 45 in good health. The CDR3 runs from the conserved cysteine through the conserved F or W. The D gene is left open where the match is weak. Clone sizes are given selectively: once, few, many, or a class where the clone is expanded.

.	TRBV19	TRBJ2-7	.	TGTGCCAGTGGAGGGGGGGCCTACGAGCAGTACTTC	CASGGGAYEQYF
.	TRBV6-1	TRBJ1-5	.	TGTGCCAGCAGTGGGTGGGGGACGAAGGATCAGCCCCAGCATTTT	CASSGWGTKDQPQHF
once	TRBV14	TRBJ2-7	TRBD1	TGTGCCAGCAGCAATTCCGCGGACAGGGTCTTCGACGAGCAGTACTTC	CASSNSADRVFDEQYF
.	TRBV4-1	TRBJ1-4	.	TGCGCCAGCAGCCATGCCCGGACGGCAACTAATGAAAAACTGTTTTTT	CASSHARTATNEKLFF
.	TRBV6-1	TRBJ2-2	TRBD1	TGTGCCAGCAGTGCCCTAGGCCCGGGACAGGGAACCGGGGAGCTGTTTTTT	CASSALGPGQGTGELFF
.	TRBV2	TRBJ2-7	.	TGTGCCAGCAGTCTACTAGCAATCTCCTACGAGCAGTACTTC	CASSLLAISYEQYF
.	TRBV27	TRBJ2-4	TRBD1	TGTGCCAGCCGAACCGGGACAGCTAAAAACATTCAGTACTTC	CASRTGTAKNIQYF
.	TRBV7-2	TRBJ2-7	TRBD1	TGTGCCAGCAGCTTAGCTATCGGACAGGGCTACGAGCAGTACTTC	CASSLAIGQGYEQYF
.	TRBV4-3	TRBJ2-1	TRBD1	TGCGCCAGCAGCCAAGGGGTGCTGAGGACAGGGACCTACAATGAGCAGTTCTTC	CASSQGVLRTGTYNEQFF
.	TRBV6-6	TRBJ2-3	TRBD2	TGTGCCAGCAGCCGGGGGGAAGATACGCAGTATTTT	CASSRGEDTQYF
.	TRBV21-1	TRBJ2-2	.	TGTGCCAGCAGCCACGCACGCGGCACCGGGGAGCTGTTTTTT	CASSHARGTGELFF
.	TRBV27	TRBJ1-2	.	TGTGCCAGCAGTTTACGAGGTTTTTATGGCTACACCTTC	CASSLRGFYGYTF
.	TRBV19	TRBJ2-7	.	TGTGCCAGTAGTATAGTCGGCCGTTCGGGTTACGAGCAGTACTTC	CASSIVGRSGYEQYF
.	TRBV4-1	TRBJ2-2	.	TGCGCCAGTGGACAGGGCGGGGGCACCGGGGAGCTGTTTTTT	CASGQGGGTGELFF
once	TRBV2	TRBJ2-6	.	TGTGCCAGCTCAGCTCCTCTGTCTGGGGCCAACGTCCTGACTTTC	CASSAPLSGANVLTF
.	TRBV5-1	TRBJ2-3	.	TGCGCCAGCAGCTTACTCGAGGGGGGCATCACAGATACGCAGTATTTT	CASSLLEGGITDTQYF
.	TRBV4-3	TRBJ2-7	TRBD2	TGCGCCAGCAGCCAAGATCAGGGACTAGCGGGAGGTAGAGAGCAGTACTTC	CASSQDQGLAGGREQYF
.	TRBV7-8	TRBJ2-7	.	TGTGCCAGCAGCTTCCAGGGGCCATTCGACGAGCAGTACTTC	CASSFQGPFDEQYF
.	TRBV7-9	TRBJ2-3	.	TGTGCCAGCAGACCAAACGGGGATACGCAGTATTTT	CASRPNGDTQYF
.	TRBV6-1	TRBJ1-1	.	TGTGCCAGCAGTGTGGTCGTGAACACTGAAGCTTTCTTT	CASSVVVNTEAFF
.	TRBV5-4	TRBJ2-6	.	TGTGCCAGCAGCCTTTTGGGGACTGGGGCCAACGTCCTGACTTTC	CASSLLGTGANVLTF
.	TRBV5-4	TRBJ2-1	.	TGTGCCAGCAGCTCGCGCGGGAACTCCTACAATGAGCAGTTCTTC	CASSSRGNSYNEQFF
.	TRBV7-9	TRBJ1-3	.	TGTGCCAGCAGTTTCGGGGCGGAGCACGATGGAAACACCATATATTTT	CASSFGAEHDGNTIYF